This T cell receptor (beta chain) was recorded in a study of blood T cell repertoires in COVID-19. Across the whole study: Spain, Italy and the United States supplied samples that represented acute and convalescent COVID-19. T cells, B-cell-depleted T cells, or PBMCs provided the cDNA or gDNA that served as material.

Germline V lookup: CDR1 SEHNR, CDR2 FQNEAQ (reference sequence). The CDR3 is made up of 14 amino acids. V lost 1 base, J lost 2 bases, and 8 bases lay in between. Method: immunoSEQ multiplex PCR; TCRdb's copy keeps in-frame clones and lacks some. The data show around 100,000 clones, roughly nine tenths seen once. This TCR was sampled from a man aged 40-49 years with acute or convalescent COVID-19. V is TRBV7-9 and J is TRBJ1-1, with D hard to call. Sequencing was carried out using peripheral blood. The CDR3 protein is CASSLVSFNTEAFF. CDR3 bases: TGTGCCAGCAGCTTAGTTAGTTTCAACACTGAAGCTTTCTTT.